The TCR beta chain described here comes from a study of OX40 agonist ivuxolimab in advanced cancers. Study-level information: Patients were dosed intravenously with ivuxolimab at 0.01 to 10 mg/kg every 2 weeks.

Method: immunoSEQ multiplex PCR; TCRdb's copy keeps in-frame clones and lacks some. The sample shows more than 45,000 clones, 80% to 90% of them seen only once. A remark on this clone: Its specificity is not known.

Broader study findings: Clones of CD4+ and CD8+ blood T cells grew by week 6 at doses of 0.1 to 3.0 mg/kg.

The V gene lost 6 bases and the J gene lost 5 bases, with 20 bases spanning the gap. The CDR3 sequence is 16 residues long. Germline CDR1 and CDR2: MDHEN and SYDVKM. The clonotype was recovered from an adult with an advanced solid tumor such as melanoma, head and neck, liver or kidney cancer. This specimen was CD4+ or CD8+ T cells sorted from blood, taken in a trial of the OX40 agonist ivuxolimab. This chain links TRBV28 with TRBJ2-1; D is possibly TRBD1 or TRBD2 (5 bases each). The CDR3 here is CASSGANPSNHNEQFF. The CDR3 DNA follows: TGTGCCAGCAGCGGGGCAAATCCCTCAAATCACAATGAGCAGTTCTTC.